This passage covers 26 T cell receptor beta chains from one sample sequenced in a study of T cell responses to AZD1222 COVID-19 vaccine. The data were produced by immunoSEQ multiplex PCR, yet TCRdb's version contains in-frame clones alone and is incomplete. The sample consists of 100,000 to 150,000 clones, around 80% of them appearing once. The sample was peripheral blood, taken 28 days after the second AZD1222 dose. The receptors were gathered from an adult who received the AZD1222 COVID-19 vaccine.

The chain recombines TRBV6-5 with TRBJ1-6; tentatively, D is TRBD1 (5 bases). Trimming stripped 2 bases from V and 8 bases from J, with 10 bases between. The CDR3 consists of 14 residues. Germline V gives CDR1 MNHEY, CDR2 SVGAGI. In nucleotides, the CDR3 is TGTGCCAGCAGTTACAGGGACGGAGATTCACCCCTCCACTTT. Protein: CASSYRDGDSPLHF.

This chain connects TRBV19 to TRBJ1-3; D not certain. Germline loops: CDR1 LNHDA, CDR2 SQIVND (reference sequence). With 3 bases removed from V and 3 bases from J, the gap between germline ends came to 9 bases. The CDR3 contains 14 residues. The CDR3 DNA reads as TGTGCCAGTAGTATGGTGGGAGGTGGAAACACCATATATTTT. Translation: CASSMVGGGNTIYF.

The gene calls are TRBV2 and TRBJ2-1; possibly TRBD2 for D (5 bases). V lost 4 bases and J 8 bases, leaving 18 bases between the germline ends. CDR1 and CDR2 (germline): SNHLY, FYNNEI. The CDR3 sequence is 15 residues long. The CDR3 is CASSAHRGNTDEQFF. The CDR3 DNA follows: TGTGCCAGCAGTGCCCATAGAGGGAACACCGATGAGCAGTTCTTC.

J is TRBJ2-1 and V is TRBV3-1 (or the pseudogene TRBV3-2); D unclear. Trimming removed 2 bases from V and 0 bases from J, with 17 bases in between. The CDR3 has 18 residues. Germline V CDR1 and CDR2: LGHDT, YNNKEL (reference sequence). The CDR3 reads CASSQRSLDKSSYNEQFF. The CDR3 nucleotides are TGTGCCAGCAGCCAACGATCCCTAGACAAGAGCTCCTACAATGAGCAGTTCTTC.

This clone has just one count. The rearrangement links TRBV5-1 to TRBJ1-2; 9 bases are a match to TRBD1. The CDR3 consists of 18 residues. From germline, CDR1 is SGHRS and CDR2 YFSETQ. J lost 0 bases, V lost 0 bases, and 9 bases had no gene match. The CDR3 protein is CASSLAKTGGVPNYGYTF. DNA for the CDR3: TGCGCCAGCAGCTTGGCCAAGACAGGGGGAGTACCTAACTATGGCTACACCTTC.

This chain joins TRBV9 and TRBJ2-7; 7 positions match TRBD1. The CDR3 contains 15 residues. The germline CDR1 and CDR2 sequences are SGDLS and YYNGEE. J lost 8 bases, V lost 4 bases, and 15 bases had no gene match. The CDR3 DNA follows: TGTGCCAGCAGCTCTCATCAATCGTGGACAGGCCAGCAGTACTTC. Its protein product is CASSSHQSWTGQQYF.

This rearrangement joins TRBV6-5 to TRBJ2-5; D is undetermined. CDR1 and CDR2 from the germline V gene are MNHEY and SVGAGI. Trimming left V 7 bases short and J 5 bases short, with 8 bases between. CDR3 length equals 11 residues. CDR3 coding DNA: TGTGCCAGCACTCACGGTGAGACCCAGTACTTC. It translates to CASTHGETQYF.

V is TRBV5-1 and J is TRBJ2-7, with TRBD1 matching over 11 bases. Trimming cost V 7 bases and J 3 bases; bases outside gene matches: 6. The CDR3 runs 14 residues. The germline V gene has CDR1 SGHRS and CDR2 YFSETQ. The CDR3 here is CASYPGQGVYEQYF. As DNA, the CDR3 is TGCGCCAGCTACCCGGGACAGGGGGTCTACGAGCAGTACTTC.

The chain uses TRBV6-5 and TRBJ2-7; D unclear. CDR3 length: 13 residues. The germline gives CDR1 MNHEY, CDR2 SVGAGI. The V end was cut by 7 bases, the J end by 2 bases, with 12 bases between. CDR3 sequence: CASTKKATYEQYF. Written as DNA, the CDR3 is TGTGCCAGCACGAAAAAGGCTACCTACGAGCAGTACTTC.

V is TRBV29-1 and J is TRBJ2-3, with 8 bases fitting TRBD1. The CDR3 is made up of 20 amino acids. Germline V gene data show CDR1 as SQVTM and CDR2 as ANQGSEA. Trimming took 4 bases from V and 0 from J; bases not matched to a gene: 21. As DNA, the CDR3 is TGCAGCGTTGTGGGACAGGCCTTATTTTCAGAGGGCTATAGCACAGATACGCAGTATTTT. It is translated as CSVVGQALFSEGYSTDTQYF.

The chain joins TRBV19 to TRBJ1-2, with D perhaps matching TRBD1 (5 bases). V was trimmed by 5 bases and J by 6 bases, leaving 13 bases between them. In germline, CDR1 is LNHDA, CDR2 SQIVND (reference sequence). The CDR3 loop spans 13 amino acids. The CDR3 protein is CASSSDSFNGYTF. CDR3 bases: TGTGCCAGTAGTTCCGACAGTTTTAATGGCTACACCTTC. Filled out from reference TRBV19 and TRBJ1-2, the complete variable domain reads DGGITQSPKYLFRKEGQNVTLSCEQNLNHDAMYWYRQDPGQGLRLIYYSQIVNDFQKGDIAEGYSVSREKKESFPLTVTSAQKNPTAFYLCASSSDSFNGYTFGSGTRLTVV.

The gene calls are TRBV25-1 and TRBJ2-7; D not resolved. This CDR3 contains 13 residues. CDR1 and CDR2 (germline): MGHDK, SYGVNS. V lost 1 base, J lost 4 bases, and 8 bases lay in between. This CDR3 reads CASSEWSEYEQYF. The CDR3 nucleotides are TGTGCCAGCAGTGAATGGTCAGAATACGAGCAGTACTTC.

This clone occurred a few times. CDR3 sequence reads: CASSPAGQGGTEAFF. The CDR3 coding sequence is TGCGCCAGCAGCCCAGCCGGACAGGGAGGCACTGAAGCTTTCTTT. The chain employs TRBV4-3 and TRBJ1-1; 8 bases are shared with TRBD1. With 4 bases clipped from V and 4 bases from J, the junction kept 8 bases outside the gene matches. Germline V gene data show CDR1 as LGHNA and CDR2 as YSLEER. The CDR3 runs 15 residues.

The chain is built from TRBV7-9 and TRBJ1-6; D is perhaps TRBD1 (5 bases). CDR3 length: 15 residues. Germline CDR1 reads SEHNR; CDR2 reads FQNEAQ (reference sequence). V was pared by 0 bases and J by 13 bases, with 16 bases between. In DNA, the CDR3 is TGTGCCAGCAGCTTAGCTCTAACAGGCGGGACGCCCCTCCACTTT. Translation gives CASSLALTGGTPLHF.

The chain recombines TRBV19 with TRBJ2-7; unclear D gene. The V gene lost 4 bases and the J gene lost 6 bases, with 16 bases spanning the gap. Germline V gene data show CDR1 as LNHDA and CDR2 as SQIVND (reference sequence). This CDR3 has 14 residues. This CDR3 reads CASSSPFVIAEQYF. In DNA, the CDR3 is TGTGCCAGTAGTAGTCCCTTCGTGATTGCCGAGCAGTACTTC.

The CDR3 DNA sequence: TGTGCCAGCAGTTGGGGACAGGGGACTTCACCCCTCCACTTT. Protein sequence: CASSWGQGTSPLHF. V usage is TRBV6-5 and J usage is TRBJ1-6, with 10 bases that match TRBD1. Looked up from germline, CDR1 is MNHEY and CDR2 is SVGAGI. Germline trimming cut 4 bases from V and 9 bases from J; bases unmatched to any gene: 3. The CDR3 is 14 residues long.

V usage is TRBV7-2 and J usage is TRBJ1-1, with a tentative D call TRBD1 (6 bases). This CDR3 contains 15 residues. With 3 bases removed from V and 4 bases from J, the gap between germline ends came to 15 bases. Germline loops: CDR1 SGHTA, CDR2 FQGNSA. The CDR3 nucleotides are TGTGCCAGCAGCTTGACCAGGGGATTTGGCACTGAAGCTTTCTTT. Translation gives CASSLTRGFGTEAFF.

The V gene is TRBV9, the J gene TRBJ1-4; 9 nucleotides agree with TRBD1. The V gene's germline CDR1 is SGDLS and CDR2 YYNGEE. Losses at the gene ends were 3 bases for V and 8 bases for J; bases not matched to a gene: 8. The CDR3 totals 15 residues. CDR3 bases: TGTGCCAGCAGCGGTTCCGGGACAGGGCGCGAAAAACTGTTTTTT. Translation gives CASSGSGTGREKLFF.

The rearrangement joins TRBV11-3 to TRBJ2-2, with D unresolved. The CDR3 has 13 amino acids. Germline CDR1 and CDR2: SGHNT and YENEEA. Trimming took 0 bases from V and 7 from J, leaving 6 bases between them. The CDR3, as DNA: TGTGCCAGCAGCTTAGACCTGGGCGGGGAGCTGTTTTTT. It encodes CASSLDLGGELFF.

V and J are TRBV19 and TRBJ2-6; a possible D gene is TRBD1 (6 bases). Germline V gene sequence: CDR1 LNHDA, CDR2 SQIVND (reference sequence). V lost 2 bases and J lost 2, with 10 bases in between. The CDR3 consists of 16 residues. Here the CDR3 DNA reads TGTGCCAGTAGTATAAACTACAGGGCTGGGGCCAACGTCCTGACTTTC. Translation: CASSINYRAGANVLTF.

The rearrangement joins TRBV11-2 to TRBJ1-6; D ambiguous. This CDR3 contains 14 residues. Germline V lookup: CDR1 SGHAT, CDR2 FQNNGV. With 4 bases removed from V and 9 bases from J, the gap between germline ends came to 13 bases. The CDR3 DNA reads as TGTGCCAGCAGCTCTTGGCTGGAGGCTTCACCCCTCCACTTT. Its protein is CASSSWLEASPLHF.

The genes are TRBV21-1 and TRBJ2-5; TRBD2 is taken as the D call from the table, unchecked against the DNA. TRBV21-1 corresponds to a pseudogene. The CDR3 totals 20 residues. CDR3 loop: CASRGPCRSLAPPLEETQYF. For the CDR3, the DNA is TGTGCCAGCAGGGGTCCCTGTCGCTCACTAGCGCCTCCCCTAGAAGAGACCCAGTACTTC.

The V and J genes are TRBV28 and TRBJ2-3, with unresolved D. CDR1 and CDR2 from the germline V gene are MDHEN and SYDVKM. Trimming cost V 5 bases and J 2 bases, with 14 bases left between them. CDR3 length: 15 amino acids. The chain's CDR3 is CASSIGRTPTDTQYF. The CDR3 bases are TGTGCCAGCAGTATAGGACGGACCCCCACAGATACGCAGTATTTT.

This clone appeared a single time. V gene TRBV28 combines with J gene TRBJ1-1; no reliable D call. Trimming took 7 bases from V and 1 from J, leaving 16 bases between them. The CDR3 is 15 residues long. From germline, CDR1 is MDHEN and CDR2 SYDVKM. CDR3 loop: CASTYRVRRNTEAFF. DNA of the CDR3: TGTGCCAGCACCTACCGGGTGAGGAGGAACACTGAAGCTTTCTTT.

The chain recombines TRBV6-5 with TRBJ1-3; 7 bases map to TRBD1. The CDR3 covers 16 residues. The V segment lost 0 bases and the J segment 3 bases; nucleotides outside the gene matches: 5. Germline V lookup: CDR1 MNHEY, CDR2 SVGAGI. The CDR3 DNA follows: TGTGCCAGCAGTTACTCGAAAGGGGGCGGTGGAAACACCATATATTTT. This codes for CASSYSKGGGGNTIYF.

The V gene is TRBV6-5, the J gene TRBJ2-7; D tentatively reads TRBD1 or TRBD2 (7 bases each). Trimming left V 6 bases short and J 2 bases short, with 17 bases between. Germline CDR1 reads MNHEY; CDR2 reads SVGAGI. The CDR3 covers 15 residues. CDR3 DNA: TGTGCCAGCAGCCTCGACAGGGAGGGGACCTACGAGCAGTACTTC. Amino acid sequence: CASSLDREGTYEQYF.